The clone carrying this TCR beta chain was recorded only once. V lost 5 bases and J lost 0; bases outside the gene matches: 5. Germline CDR1 is SGHTA and CDR2 is FQGNSA. The CDR3 length is 17 residues. This specimen belongs to a study of T cell responses to AZD1222 COVID-19 vaccine. Study overall: Some second doses came at about 4 weeks and others at about 12 weeks; these were pooled.

The table came from immunoSEQ multiplex PCR; TCRdb's copy has only in-frame clones and leaves some out. The sample consists of over 45,000 clones, 80% to 90% of them appearing once. Sequenced material: peripheral blood, taken on day 0 of AZD1222 vaccination. This chain connects TRBV7-2 to TRBJ2-2; TRBD2 matches 11 bases. This TCR was recovered from an adult in good health. CDR3 sequence: CASSPTSGGANTGELFF. The CDR3 DNA reads as TGTGCCAGCAGCCCAACTAGCGGGGGCGCGAACACCGGGGAGCTGTTTTTT.